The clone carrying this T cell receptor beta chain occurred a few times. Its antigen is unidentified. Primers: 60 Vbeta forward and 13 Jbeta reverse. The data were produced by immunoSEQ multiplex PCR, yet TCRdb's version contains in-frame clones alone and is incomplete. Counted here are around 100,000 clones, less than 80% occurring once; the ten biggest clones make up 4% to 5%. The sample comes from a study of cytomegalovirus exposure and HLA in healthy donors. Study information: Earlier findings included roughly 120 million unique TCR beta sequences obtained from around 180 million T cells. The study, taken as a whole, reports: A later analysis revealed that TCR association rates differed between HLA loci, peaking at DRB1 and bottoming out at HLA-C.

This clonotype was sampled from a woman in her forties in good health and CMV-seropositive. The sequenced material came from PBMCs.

CDR3 protein: CASSPEQGYGYTF. The CDR3 DNA reads as TGTGCCAGCAGCCCAGAACAGGGTTATGGCTACACCTTC. The V call is TRBV6-4, the J call TRBJ1-2; tentatively, D is TRBD1 (6 bases). This CDR3 has 13 amino acids. V was shortened by 6 bases and J by 5 bases, with 13 bases between the two germline ends. Germline V gene sequence: CDR1 MRHNA, CDR2 SNTAGT.